This entry concerns a single TCR beta chain. The length of the CDR3 is 14 residues. The ends were cut back, 5 bases at V and 5 bases at J, with 16 bases in the middle. Germline V CDR1 and CDR2: MGHDK, SYGVNS. The data are from a study of CD8+CD57+ T cells in acquired aplastic anemia. Genomic DNA, serving as template, underwent TCR beta VDJ and CDR3 profiling. Each CDR3 protein gets one entry after TCRdb re-called the reads with MiXCR. Altogether tens of thousands of distinct CDR3 sequences are present, approximately 46% being singletons, with the ten largest covering 65% to 80%. The gene calls are TRBV25-1 and TRBJ2-7; D is possibly TRBD2 (5 bases). Sequencing input: sorted CD4+, CD8+, or CD8+CD57+ T cells (not recorded which) from PBMCs. This receptor was identified in a human donor in good health, serving as a control. The CDR3 spells CASSLATGFHEQYF. CDR3 DNA sequence: TGTGCCAGCAGTTTAGCAACGGGATTCCACGAGCAGTACTTC.